The 28 T cell receptor beta chains below come from one sample, sequenced in a study of CD8+ T cells in alopecia areata. Specified treatment: oral pan-JAK inhibitor, 5-10 mg twice daily. TCR sequencing used cDNA made by reverse transcription of extracted RNA. Some clones are missing from TCRdb's copy, which holds only in-frame ones; the method was immunoSEQ multiplex PCR. This table holds 200,000 or so clones, about 62% found once. Sequenced material: CD4+ T cells sorted from blood, taken at week 24, from a patient treated with tofacitinib. The receptors come from a human donor with alopecia areata.

Only one count was recorded for this clone. V and J are TRBV5-1 and TRBJ2-5; D not certain. The CDR3 totals 13 residues. V lost 1 base and J 1 base, leaving 5 bases between the germline ends. Germline V gives CDR1 SGHRS, CDR2 YFSETQ. The CDR3 here is CASSLKAQETQYF. CDR3 coding DNA: TGCGCCAGCAGCTTGAAGGCCCAAGAGACCCAGTACTTC.

This clone was counted a single time. The rearrangement links TRBV18 to TRBJ1-1, with D uncertain. The CDR3 spans 13 residues. Germline CDR1 reads KGHSH; CDR2 reads LQKENI. The V end lost 2 bases, the J end lost 6 bases, and 10 bases lay between the germline ends. The CDR3 coding sequence is TGTGCCAGCTCACCATTCGCTGCTGCTGAAGCTTTCTTT. The encoded protein is CASSPFAAAEAFF. The entire variable domain, with the rest obtained from reference TRBV18 and TRBJ1-1, is as follows: NAGVMQNPRHLVRRRGQEARLRCSPMKGHSHVYWYRQLPEEGLKFMVYLQKENIIDESGMPKERFSAEFPKEGPSILRIQQVVRGDSAAYFCASSPFAAAEAFFGQGTRLTVV.

The gene calls are TRBV5-1 and TRBJ1-2, with D hard to call. Germline CDR1 reads SGHRS; CDR2 reads YFSETQ. The CDR3 is made up of 12 amino acids. Trimming removed 0 bases at V and 7 bases at J, with 7 bases between. The CDR3 sequence: CASSLDRAGYTF. The CDR3 DNA is TGCGCCAGCAGCTTGGACAGAGCTGGCTACACCTTC.

The V call is TRBV4-3, the J call TRBJ1-4; D possibly corresponds to TRBD1 (5 bases). Trimming shortened V by 4 bases and J by 8 bases, and 11 bases separated the two germline ends. The CDR3 extends over 13 amino acids. The V gene's germline CDR1 is LGHNA and CDR2 YSLEER. The CDR3 bases are TGCGCCAGCAGCCCCGGCCGGGACGAAAAACTGTTTTTT. Residues: CASSPGRDEKLFF.

The V gene is TRBV28, the J gene TRBJ2-7, with TRBD1 identical over 11 bases. This CDR3 comprises 14 residues. V shed 7 bases and J 3 bases; nucleotides not matched to a gene: 5. In germline, CDR1 is MDHEN, CDR2 SYDVKM. CDR3 protein: CASTRTGGRYEQYF. The CDR3 coding sequence is TGTGCCAGCACCCGGACAGGGGGCCGCTACGAGCAGTACTTC.

The chain couples TRBV29-1 to TRBJ1-2, with a possible D match to TRBD1 (5 bases). This CDR3 spans 11 amino acids. Germline CDR1 is SQVTM and CDR2 is ANQGSEA. Trimming left V 7 bases short and J 4 bases short, with 10 bases between. The CDR3 spells CSAGHPYGYTF. The CDR3 DNA reads as TGCAGCGCTGGACACCCCTATGGCTACACCTTC.

This clone was detected only a few times. The rearrangement uses TRBV10-3 and TRBJ1-4; TRBD1 aligns across 9 bases. CDR3 length: 14 amino acids. In germline, CDR1 is ENHRY, CDR2 SYGVKD. After removal of 5 bases from V and 7 bases from J, the junction contained 5 bases not matched to a gene. The CDR3 coding sequence is TGTGCCATCAGTTCCGGGACAGGGCCTGAAAAACTGTTTTTT. Translation gives CAISSGTGPEKLFF.

The chain is built from TRBV2 and TRBJ2-7, with D maybe TRBD2 (5 bases). CDR3 length: 12 amino acids. The germline CDR1 and CDR2 sequences are SNHLY and FYNNEI. With 7 bases removed from V and 3 bases from J, the gap between germline ends came to 10 bases. CDR3 loop: CASKAGDYEQYF. In DNA form, the CDR3 reads TGTGCCAGCAAGGCCGGGGACTACGAGCAGTACTTC.

V and J are TRBV12-5 and TRBJ1-1; TRBD1 aligns across 7 bases. CDR1 is LGHNT, CDR2 FRNRAP, per germline. The CDR3 is 11 amino acids. The trim removed 6 bases at V and 14 bases at J, leaving 9 bases unmatched. CDR3 nucleotide sequence: TGTGCTAGTGGACTGGACAGGCGGGCCTTCTTT. Residues: CASGLDRRAFF.

The chain links TRBV5-1 to TRBJ2-5; no firm D call. Germline loops: CDR1 SGHRS, CDR2 YFSETQ. V was clipped by 2 bases and J by 3 bases, with 8 bases between them. The CDR3 totals 13 residues. The CDR3 sequence is CASSLAFKETQYF. DNA of the CDR3: TGCGCCAGCAGCTTAGCGTTTAAAGAGACCCAGTACTTC. Drawing the rest from reference TRBV5-1 and TRBJ2-5, the complete variable domain is KAGVTQTPRYLIKTRGQQVTLSCSPISGHRSVSWYQQTPGQGLQFLFEYFSETQRNKGNFPGRFSGRQFSNSRSEMNVSTLELGDSALYLCASSLAFKETQYFGPGTRLLVL.

Only a few counts were recorded for this clone. This chain connects TRBV7-6 to TRBJ2-2, with D possibly being TRBD2 (6 bases). The CDR3 covers 15 residues. Looked up from germline, CDR1 is SGHVS and CDR2 is FNYEAQ. The V gene lost 5 bases and the J gene lost 6 bases, with 16 bases spanning the gap. Here the CDR3 reads CASSHRLVPPGELFF. Written as DNA, the CDR3 is TGTGCCAGCAGCCACAGACTAGTTCCACCCGGGGAGCTGTTTTTT. Together with reference TRBV7-6 and TRBJ2-2, the CDR3 gives the full variable domain: GAGVSQSPRYKVTKRGQDVALRCDPISGHVSLYWYRQALGQGPEFLTYFNYEAQQDKSGLPNDRFSAERPEGSISTLTIQRTEQRDSAMYRCASSHRLVPPGELFFGEGSRLTVL.

The gene calls are TRBV20-1 and TRBJ2-5; 7 bases are a match to TRBD1. Gene TRBJ2-7 matches the end of the DNA better, so the J call may be wrong. The CDR3 is 11 residues long. Germline-derived CDR1 and CDR2 are DFQATT and SNEGSKA (reference sequence). CDR3 in amino acids: CSATTGDEQYF. The CDR3, as DNA: TGCAGTGCTACCACAGGGGACGAGCAGTACTTC.

The rearrangement links TRBV30 to TRBJ2-1, with D unresolved. The CDR3 has 11 residues. The germline gives CDR1 GTSNPN, CDR2 SVGIG (reference sequence). Trimming removed 2 bases at V and 8 bases at J, with 7 bases between. CDR3 in amino acids: CAWSPLDEQFF. CDR3 sequence (DNA): TGTGCCTGGAGTCCCTTGGATGAGCAGTTCTTC. Drawing the rest from reference TRBV30 and TRBJ2-1, the complete variable domain is SQTIHQWPATLVQPVGSPLSLECTVEGTSNPNLYWYRQAAGRGLQLLFYSVGIGQISSEVPQNLSASRPQDRQFILSSKKLLLSDSGFYLCAWSPLDEQFFGPGTRLTVL.

The chain employs TRBV27 and TRBJ1-2; no clear D. V was shortened by 8 bases and J by 3 bases, with 13 bases between the two germline ends. CDR3 length equals 13 residues. Germline-derived CDR1 and CDR2 are MNHEY and SMNVEV (reference sequence). The CDR3 protein is CASSARDYYGYTF. In DNA, the CDR3 is TGTGCCAGCTCTGCGCGGGATTACTATGGCTACACCTTC.

The chain carries TRBV10-3 and TRBJ1-5; D gene uncertain. CDR1 is ENHRY, CDR2 SYGVKD, per germline. CDR3 length: 13 residues. V dropped 6 bases and J dropped 6 bases, with 12 bases sitting between them. The CDR3 region has the DNA TGTGCCATCAGCGACGGGAAAGGTCAGCCCCAGCATTTT. Amino acid sequence: CAISDGKGQPQHF.

This clone was recorded a few times. In the same sample, other DNA sequences code for this CDR3. The CDR3 sequence is CASSYSRVYNEQFF. The CDR3 region has the DNA TGTGCCAGCAGTTATAGTAGGGTATACAATGAGCAGTTCTTC. V is TRBV6-5 and J is TRBJ2-1, with D hard to call. V lost 3 bases and J 4 bases, leaving 10 bases between the germline ends. CDR1 and CDR2 from the germline V gene are MNHEY and SVGAGI. The CDR3 extends over 14 amino acids.

The J gene is TRBJ2-2, the V gene TRBV6-9, with TRBD1 identical over 7 bases. V was pared by 4 bases and J by 13 bases, with 0 bases of the junction left unmatched. CDR3 length: 10 amino acids. Germline V gene data show CDR1 as MNHGY and CDR2 as SVAAGI. CDR3 DNA: TGTGCCAGCAGTTGGGACAGGCTGTTTTTT. It translates to CASSWDRLFF.

This clone was seen a single time. The gene calls are TRBV29-1 and TRBJ2-7; perhaps TRBD1 as D (5 bases). Trimming removed 1 base from V and 6 bases from J, with 10 bases in between. In germline, CDR1 is SQVTM, CDR2 ANQGSEA. CDR3 size: 12 residues. The CDR3 DNA follows: TGCAGCGTTGAAGGTCAGGGTAGCGAGCAGTACTTC. As protein: CSVEGQGSEQYF.

This clone has just a few counts. The rearrangement uses TRBV4-3 and TRBJ2-3; D is undetermined. Germline loops: CDR1 LGHNA, CDR2 YSLEER. This CDR3 is built from 16 residues. V was shortened by 0 bases and J by 5 bases, with 15 bases between the two germline ends. The CDR3 DNA follows: TGCGCCAGCAGCCAAGAATATAGGGCTTTAGTAGATACGCAGTATTTT. Amino acids: CASSQEYRALVDTQYF.

This clone has more than one count but fewer than ten. The V call is TRBV19, the J call TRBJ1-1; TRBD1 might be the D (5 bases). The V end was cut by 5 bases, the J end by 0 bases, with 13 bases between. This CDR3 region has 15 residues. The germline V gene has CDR1 LNHDA and CDR2 SQIVND (reference sequence). DNA of the CDR3: TGTGCCAGTAGTGCCAAGGGACGGTTGAACACTGAAGCTTTCTTT. Amino acids: CASSAKGRLNTEAFF.

The chain carries TRBV5-1 and TRBJ1-1; 9 positions match TRBD1. Trimming removed 3 bases from V and 5 bases from J; junction bases left unmatched: 11. This CDR3 region has 16 residues. Germline lookup yields CDR1 SGHRS and CDR2 YFSETQ. CDR3 sequence: CASSSFQGQGGTEAFF. DNA of the CDR3: TGCGCCAGCAGCTCGTTCCAGGGACAGGGTGGGACTGAAGCTTTCTTT.

The chain uses TRBV6-6 and TRBJ2-5; tentative D call: TRBD2 (5 bases). The CDR3 has 14 amino acids. Trimming took off 6 bases at V and 1 base at J, with 12 bases between the two ends. Per the germline V gene, CDR1 is MNHNY and CDR2 is SVGAGI (reference sequence). The CDR3 loop is CASSPGLVQETQYF. In DNA form, the CDR3 reads TGTGCCAGCAGCCCCGGACTCGTCCAAGAGACCCAGTACTTC.

The chain has TRBV5-1 and TRBJ2-6; D gene unclear. The CDR3 is 15 residues long. The germline V gene encodes CDR1 SGHRS and CDR2 YFSETQ. Trimming left V 4 bases short and J 1 base short, with 9 bases between. The CDR3 is CASSPEGSGANVLTF. The CDR3 DNA follows: TGCGCCAGCAGCCCGGAAGGGTCTGGGGCCAACGTCCTGACTTTC. The variable domain in full, with the rest retrieved from reference TRBV5-1 and TRBJ2-6, is KAGVTQTPRYLIKTRGQQVTLSCSPISGHRSVSWYQQTPGQGLQFLFEYFSETQRNKGNFPGRFSGRQFSNSRSEMNVSTLELGDSALYLCASSPEGSGANVLTFGAGSRLTVL.

The chain joins TRBV14 to TRBJ2-1; 11 nucleotides match TRBD2. CDR3 length: 17 amino acids. V lost 2 bases to trimming and J lost 5 bases; unmatched junction nucleotides: 8. The germline V gene encodes CDR1 SGHDN and CDR2 FVKESK. The CDR3 nucleotides read TGTGCCAGCAGCCAATTCCAGACTAGCGGGGCGAACAATGAGCAGTTCTTC. Translated: CASSQFQTSGANNEQFF. The full variable domain, completed using reference TRBV14 and TRBJ2-1, is EAGVTQFPSHSVIEKGQTVTLRCDPISGHDNLYWYRRVMGKEIKFLLHFVKESKQDESGMPNNRFLAERTGGTYSTLKVQPAELEDSGVYFCASSQFQTSGANNEQFFGPGTRLTVL.

This chain uses TRBV2 with TRBJ1-5; unclear D gene. V gave up 4 bases and J gave up 4 bases, with 11 bases separating them. This CDR3 has 14 residues. Germline V gives CDR1 SNHLY, CDR2 FYNNEI. CDR3 residues: CASSGTVRNQPQHF. As DNA, the CDR3 is TGTGCCAGCAGTGGGACGGTCAGGAATCAGCCCCAGCATTTT. The full variable domain, completed using reference TRBV2 and TRBJ1-5, is EPEVTQTPSHQVTQMGQEVILRCVPISNHLYFYWYRQILGQKVEFLVSFYNNEISEKSEIFDDQFSVERPDGSNFTLKIRSTKLEDSAMYFCASSGTVRNQPQHFGDGTRLSIL.

The chain couples TRBV5-6 to TRBJ2-7, with D possibly TRBD2 on 5 matching bases. In germline, CDR1 is SGHDT, CDR2 YYEEEE. The CDR3 totals 13 residues. Trimming took 0 bases from V and 7 from J, leaving 11 bases between them. The CDR3 protein is CASSLVASREQYF. As DNA, the CDR3 is TGTGCCAGCAGCTTGGTGGCTAGCAGGGAGCAGTACTTC. The variable domain in full, with the rest retrieved from reference TRBV5-6 and TRBJ2-7, is DAGVTQSPTHLIKTRGQQVTLRCSPKSGHDTVSWYQQALGQGPQFIFQYYEEEERQRGNFPDRFSGHQFPNYSSELNVNALLLGDSALYLCASSLVASREQYFGPGTRLTVT.

The rearrangement joins TRBV6-1 to TRBJ2-7, with 7 bases that match TRBD1. CDR3 length: 13 amino acids. Losses at the gene ends were 8 bases for V and 1 base for J; bases not matched to a gene: 5. The germline V gene has CDR1 MNHNS and CDR2 SASEGT. The chain's CDR3 is CASGTAPSYEQYF. CDR3 sequence (DNA): TGTGCCAGCGGGACAGCTCCATCCTACGAGCAGTACTTC.

The chain recombines TRBV2 with TRBJ1-5, with D possibly matching TRBD1 (6 bases). The CDR3 covers 16 residues. Trimming took off 8 bases at V and 1 base at J, with 18 bases between the two ends. Germline V gives CDR1 SNHLY, CDR2 FYNNEI. CDR3 DNA: TGTGCCAGCTCTCCCGGCTGGGGGCTGAGCAATCAGCCCCAGCATTTT. It codes for CASSPGWGLSNQPQHF. The full variable domain, its missing parts supplied by reference TRBV2 and TRBJ1-5, is EPEVTQTPSHQVTQMGQEVILRCVPISNHLYFYWYRQILGQKVEFLVSFYNNEISEKSEIFDDQFSVERPDGSNFTLKIRSTKLEDSAMYFCASSPGWGLSNQPQHFGDGTRLSIL.